Reported below is one TCR beta chain. Original processing notes: The authors estimated nucleated cell counts from reference gene primer amplification. Repertoires were generated with immunoSEQ multiplex PCR, while TCRdb's copy carries only in-frame clones and drops some. The V and J calls and clone size were taken over from that table, and D and trimming were inferred from the DNA. The sample has some 300,000 clones, 86% seen once. Seattle patient enrollment occurred during active infection, with longitudinal follow-up thereafter. The CDR3 is made up of 15 amino acids. The V gene lost 3 bases and the J gene lost 0 bases, with 11 bases spanning the gap. CDR1 is MDHEN, CDR2 SYDVKM, per germline. This entry is derived from a study of blood T cell repertoires in COVID-19. As for the study in general: Acute-phase and convalescent COVID-19 samples originated in the United States, Italy and Spain. T cells, B-cell-depleted T cells, or PBMCs provided the cDNA or gDNA that served as material.

The sequence was collected from a woman in her sixties or seventies with COVID-19, enrolled during active disease. Material for sequencing was peripheral blood. The rearrangement joins TRBV28 to TRBJ1-1; D not resolved. The CDR3 sequence is CASSLGGRLNTEAFF. The CDR3 nucleotides read TGTGCCAGCAGTTTGGGAGGACGGTTGAACACTGAAGCTTTCTTT.